This T cell receptor beta chain is from a study of T cells in narcolepsy. Study results and limitations: No autoreactive T cell clone sequences appeared in some memory CD4+ repertoires. Reportedly, autoreactive clonotypes were serially detected in patients' blood but not controls'.

Assay: immunoSEQ multiplex PCR; the TCRdb copy retains only in-frame clones and omits some. Of about 37,000 clones in the sample, approximately 80% were seen once. The germline V and J ends were trimmed by 9 bases and 5 bases, with 17 bases remaining between them. This CDR3 has 14 amino acids. Germline CDR1 and CDR2: SNHLY and FYNNEI. For this clone: Its antigen remains unidentified.

This receptor was identified in a human donor in good health. Material for sequencing was memory (CD45RA-) CD4+ T cells from blood. The chain couples TRBV2 to TRBJ2-4; weak D call: TRBD2 (6 bases). This CDR3 reads CASSPGTQQNIQYF. The CDR3 nucleotides are TGTGCCAGTTCCCCAGGGACTCAGCAAAACATTCAGTACTTC.